The present T cell receptor beta chain was sequenced within a study of T cell repertoires in ileal Crohn's disease. CDR1 and CDR2 from the germline V gene are SGHTS and YDEGEE. The CDR3 spans 15 residues. V trimming: 3 bases; J trimming: 1 base; junction bases outside the gene matches: 5. The method was immunoSEQ multiplex PCR; TCRdb's version includes in-frame clones alone and lacks a portion of them. The top ten hold about 5.9% of the sample, which has 5,000 or so clones, 75% to 85% seen once. A note on this clone: Its specificity is not known.

Study outcomes and limitations: Compared with non-smokers, active smokers at surgery showed more clonal expansions.

The source is an adult with Crohn's disease. J is TRBJ2-3 and V is TRBV5-8, with TRBD1 identical over 7 bases. Sequencing input: ileal tissue. The CDR3 nucleotides are TGTGCCAGCAGCTCGAGGACAGGACGCACAGATACGCAGTATTTT. This translates into CASSSRTGRTDTQYF.